The clone carrying this T cell receptor (beta chain) was picked up a small number of times. Its antigen remains unknown. The data derive from a study of cytomegalovirus exposure and HLA in healthy donors. Overall study findings and caveats: Later on, an analysis tied some 17,000 TCR beta sequences to HLA alleles at 0.05 false discovery rate. Presence/absence analyses rested on an assumption that sequencing depth was roughly uniform across donors.

Trimming pared 5 bases from V and 5 bases from J, leaving 16 bases between. CDR3 length: 14 residues. Germline assignment: CDR1 SGHVS and CDR2 FNYEAQ. Primers included in the PCR were 60 Vbeta and 13 Jbeta primers. Measured with immunoSEQ multiplex PCR; TCRdb has only the in-frame clones, and not every one. The sample contains some 160,000 clones, roughly 87% of which appear only once. The TCR was taken from a woman in her 50s in good health and CMV-seronegative. Specimen: PBMCs. V usage is TRBV7-6 and J usage is TRBJ2-7; D possibly corresponds to TRBD2 (6 bases). The CDR3 coding sequence is TGTGCCAGCAGCAAAAGACTAGTTGGGAACGAGCAGTACTTC. Protein sequence: CASSKRLVGNEQYF. The full variable domain, in which reference TRBV7-6 and TRBJ2-7 provide the parts outside the CDR3, is GAGVSQSPRYKVTKRGQDVALRCDPISGHVSLYWYRQALGQGPEFLTYFNYEAQQDKSGLPNDRFSAERPEGSISTLTIQRTEQRDSAMYRCASSKRLVGNEQYFGPGTRLTVT.